This TCR beta chain was profiled in a study of T-cell memory formation after mild COVID-19 (dated by TCRdb to the early 2020s). Some background on the complete study: TCR sequence clusters from the two donors were found to be largely donor specific. In a couple of donors, T-cell clones that expanded and contracted after mild COVID-19 were followed by sequencing TCRalpha and TCRbeta repertoires longitudinally. The cohort was made up of two young adult volunteers, one female and one male, who were previously healthy.

The paper's findings and limits, for the study overall: From day 15 to 85, contracting clones showed balanced CD4/CD8 phenotypes, whereas a second wave of clones that expanded from day 15 to 37 leaned towards CD4+. SARS-CoV-2 specificity of the second-wave clones peaking on day 37 was not confirmed. The study covered only two mild cases, and larger cohorts including severe cases with pre-infection samples were considered necessary. Contracting CD4+ clones appeared mostly in the CM and EM memory subsets, whereas CD8+ clones were enriched in EMRA. Some responding clones were found in pre-infection memory, which suggests that pre-existing cross-reactive memory T cells took part in the SARS-CoV-2 response.

PBMCs were isolated by Ficoll-Paque density gradient centrifugation. This clonotype came up a few times. Its antigen has not been determined. Per-base qualities were not stored, and no clone one base away is much larger. Sequencing used an Illumina NovaSeq 6000. TCRalpha and TCRbeta cDNA libraries were built by 5'RACE with constant-segment primers, adding sample barcodes and unique molecular identifiers. RNA was extracted from every sample with Trizol reagent. Library amplification was performed in two PCR steps, and a second sample barcode and Illumina TruSeq adapters were introduced in the second step. Sequencing of libraries was performed on an Illumina NovaSeq with 2 x 150 bp paired-end reads. In the paper's pipeline: Demultiplexing of reads and collapsing into UMI-guided consensus sequences were performed with migec v1.2.7. Using mixcr v2.1.11, UMI consensuses were aligned to TRA and TRB V and J templates and then assembled into clonotypes. A clonotype was counted as expanded or contracted only when both edgeR and NoisET called the clonotype significant, with the noise models trained on biological replicates. For edgeR calls, the thresholds were a false discovery rate-adjusted p below 0.01 and a log2 fold-change of 1. As an exploratory analysis of dynamics, max-normalized trajectories of the 1000 most abundant clonotypes were examined by PCA with hierarchical clustering. The CD4 or CD8 phenotype of responding clones was assigned using the separately sequenced CD4+ and CD8+ repertoires. TCRdb trimmed the raw reads at Q25, called clones with MiXCR and kept productive beta chains. CDR3 protein sequences are deduplicated, and each keeps its most common genes and DNA. These V and J calls originate from TCRdb's pipeline instead of the authors' own analysis. This sample lists around 390,000 distinct CDR3 sequences; roughly 15% were detected once. 20% to 25% of the sample goes to the ten largest clones.

CDR1 and CDR2, per the germline V gene, are SGHTA and FQGNSA. Including the terminal cysteine and phenylalanine, the CDR3 comprises 15 residues. Solely the CDR3 DNA is kept, with 45 bases framed from the first base. Trimming leaves V shorter by 6 bases and J shorter by 2 bases, with the junction holding 7 bases beyond the gene matches. The sequencing input was PBMCs or a T cell subset sorted from them (not recorded which). This chain is built from TRBV7-2 and TRBJ2-3, with 8 bases matching TRBD2. The receptor's source is a man aged 18 to 35 who had mild COVID-19 (a few samples of this study predate the infection). The sample titles of this study are shuffled in the database, so cell type and time point are left out; the donor was told from shared clones. The CDR3 here reads CASSYLAGFTDTQYF. The DNA is as follows: TGTGCCAGCAGTTACTTAGCGGGGTTCACAGATACGCAGTATTTT.